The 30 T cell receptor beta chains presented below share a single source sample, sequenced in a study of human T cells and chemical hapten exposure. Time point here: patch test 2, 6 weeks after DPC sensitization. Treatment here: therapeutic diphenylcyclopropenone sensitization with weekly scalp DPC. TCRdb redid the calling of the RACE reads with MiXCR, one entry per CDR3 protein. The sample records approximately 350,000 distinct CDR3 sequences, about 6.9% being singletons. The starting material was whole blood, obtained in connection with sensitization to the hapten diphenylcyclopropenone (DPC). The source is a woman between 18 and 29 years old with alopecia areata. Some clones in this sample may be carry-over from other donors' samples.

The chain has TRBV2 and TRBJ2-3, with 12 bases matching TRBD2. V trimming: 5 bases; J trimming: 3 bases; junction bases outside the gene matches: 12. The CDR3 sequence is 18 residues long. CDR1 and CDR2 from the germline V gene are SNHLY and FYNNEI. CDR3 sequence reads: CASSRTSGVPQGTDTQYF. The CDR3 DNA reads TGTGCCAGCAGTCGGACTAGCGGGGTGCCCCAAGGGACAGATACGCAGTATTTT. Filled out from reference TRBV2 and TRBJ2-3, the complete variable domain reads EPEVTQTPSHQVTQMGQEVILRCVPISNHLYFYWYRQILGQKVEFLVSFYNNEISEKSEIFDDQFSVERPDGSNFTLKIRSTKLEDSAMYFCASSRTSGVPQGTDTQYFGPGTRLTVL.

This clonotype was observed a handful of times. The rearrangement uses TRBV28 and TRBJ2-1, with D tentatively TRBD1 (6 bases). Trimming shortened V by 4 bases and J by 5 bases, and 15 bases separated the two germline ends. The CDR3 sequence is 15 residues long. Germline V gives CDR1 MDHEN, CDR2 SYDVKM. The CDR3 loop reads CASSSNLDRNNEQFF. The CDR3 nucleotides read TGTGCCAGCAGTTCAAACCTGGACAGAAACAATGAGCAGTTCTTC.

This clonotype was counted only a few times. DNA of the CDR3: TGCGCCAGCAGCTTCACAGGGGGGAATGAAAAACTGTTTTTT. The encoded protein is CASSFTGGNEKLFF. This rearrangement joins TRBV5-1 to TRBJ1-4, with TRBD1 matching 8 bases. CDR3 size: 14 residues. Germline CDR1 and CDR2: SGHRS and YFSETQ. V lost 2 bases to trimming and J lost 5 bases; unmatched junction nucleotides: 2.

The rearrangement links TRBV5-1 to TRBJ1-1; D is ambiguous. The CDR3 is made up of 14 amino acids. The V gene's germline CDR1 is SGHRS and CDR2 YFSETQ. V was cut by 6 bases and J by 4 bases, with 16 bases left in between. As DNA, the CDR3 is TGCGCCAGCAATTCTCAGCAGCCCGCCACTGAAGCTTTCTTT. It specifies CASNSQQPATEAFF.

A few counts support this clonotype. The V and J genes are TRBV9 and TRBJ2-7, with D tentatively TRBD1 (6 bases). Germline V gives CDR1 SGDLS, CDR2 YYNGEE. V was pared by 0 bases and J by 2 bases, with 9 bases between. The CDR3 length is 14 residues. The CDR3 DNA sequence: TGTGCCAGCAGCGTAGCGGGACAAACCTACGAGCAGTACTTC. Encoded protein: CASSVAGQTYEQYF. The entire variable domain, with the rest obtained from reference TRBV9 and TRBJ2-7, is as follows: DSGVTQTPKHLITATGQRVTLRCSPRSGDLSVYWYQQSLDQGLQFLIQYYNGEERAKGNILERFSAQQFPDLHSELNLSSLELGDSALYFCASSVAGQTYEQYFGPGTRLTVT.

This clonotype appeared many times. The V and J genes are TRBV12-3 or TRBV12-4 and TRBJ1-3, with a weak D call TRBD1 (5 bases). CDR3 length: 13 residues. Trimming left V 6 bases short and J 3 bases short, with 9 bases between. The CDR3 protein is CASSLQDGNTIYF. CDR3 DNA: TGTGCCAGCAGCTTACAGGATGGAAACACCATATATTTT.

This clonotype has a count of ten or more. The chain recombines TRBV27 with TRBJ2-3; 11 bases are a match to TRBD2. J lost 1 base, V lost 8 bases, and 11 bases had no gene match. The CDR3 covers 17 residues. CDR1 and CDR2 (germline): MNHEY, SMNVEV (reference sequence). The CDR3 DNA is TGTGCCAGCTCCCGCCTCGCACTAGCGGGGGGCACAGATACGCAGTATTTT. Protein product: CASSRLALAGGTDTQYF.

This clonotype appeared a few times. The CDR3 bases are TGCGCCAGCAGCCAGGGACAGGGGAGTAAGAACACTGAAGCTTTCTTT. Its protein product is CASSQGQGSKNTEAFF. This chain connects TRBV5-1 to TRBJ1-1; TRBD1 aligns across 10 bases. CDR1 is SGHRS, CDR2 YFSETQ, per germline. The CDR3 has 16 residues. The V segment lost 4 bases and the J segment 1 base; nucleotides outside the gene matches: 7.

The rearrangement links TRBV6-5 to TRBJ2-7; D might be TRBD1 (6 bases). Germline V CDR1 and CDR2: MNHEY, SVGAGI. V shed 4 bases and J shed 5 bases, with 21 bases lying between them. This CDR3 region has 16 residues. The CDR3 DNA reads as TGTGCCAGCAGTTTCATGTCCGGGACAATCGGGAACGAGCAGTACTTC. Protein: CASSFMSGTIGNEQYF.

The CDR3 DNA reads TGTGCCAGCAGCTTAGACAGGAAAGGCCTCTACGAGCAGTACTTC. Translation gives CASSLDRKGLYEQYF. This chain links TRBV11-1 with TRBJ2-7, with a weak D call TRBD1 (5 bases). The CDR3 is made up of 15 amino acids. The V and J ends lost 1 base and 3 bases respectively, with 13 bases between them. Germline assignment: CDR1 SGHAT and CDR2 FQDESV (reference sequence).

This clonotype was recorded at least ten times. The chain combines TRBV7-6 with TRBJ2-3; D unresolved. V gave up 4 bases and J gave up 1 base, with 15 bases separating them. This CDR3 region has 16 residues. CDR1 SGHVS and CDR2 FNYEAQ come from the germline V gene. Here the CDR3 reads CASSSTTNTGTDTQYF. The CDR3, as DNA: TGTGCCAGCAGCTCAACAACTAACACTGGCACAGATACGCAGTATTTT.

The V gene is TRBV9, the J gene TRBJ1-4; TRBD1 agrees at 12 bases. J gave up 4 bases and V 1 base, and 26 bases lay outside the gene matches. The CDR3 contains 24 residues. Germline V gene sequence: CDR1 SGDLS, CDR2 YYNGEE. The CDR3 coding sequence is TGTGCCAGCAGCGTATTCCCCGTATCGATTCCCCCGGGACAGGGGGCGCGGGGTAATGAAAAACTGTTTTTT. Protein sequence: CASSVFPVSIPPGQGARGNEKLFF. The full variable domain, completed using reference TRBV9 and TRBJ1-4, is DSGVTQTPKHLITATGQRVTLRCSPRSGDLSVYWYQQSLDQGLQFLIQYYNGEERAKGNILERFSAQQFPDLHSELNLSSLELGDSALYFCASSVFPVSIPPGQGARGNEKLFFGSGTQLSVL.

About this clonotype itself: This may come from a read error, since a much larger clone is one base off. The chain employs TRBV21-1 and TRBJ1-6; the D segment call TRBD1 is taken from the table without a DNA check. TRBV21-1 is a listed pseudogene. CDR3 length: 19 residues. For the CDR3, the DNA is TGTGCCAGCGGCTCCTTATGGAGGTGGGGGGCGATGGATAATTCACCCCTCCACTTT. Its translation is CASGSLWRWGAMDNSPLHF.

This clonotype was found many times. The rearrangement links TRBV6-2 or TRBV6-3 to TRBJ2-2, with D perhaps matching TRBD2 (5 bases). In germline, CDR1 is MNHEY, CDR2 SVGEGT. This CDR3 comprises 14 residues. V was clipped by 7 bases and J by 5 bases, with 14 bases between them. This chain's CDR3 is CASTLDGLTGELFF. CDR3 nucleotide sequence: TGTGCCAGCACCTTAGACGGACTTACCGGGGAGCTGTTTTTT.

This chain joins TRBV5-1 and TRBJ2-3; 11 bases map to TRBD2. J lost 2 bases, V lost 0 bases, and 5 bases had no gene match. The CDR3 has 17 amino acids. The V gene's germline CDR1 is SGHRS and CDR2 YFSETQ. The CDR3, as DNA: TGCGCCAGCAGCTTGGGAATTAGCGGGGGGGCCACAGATACGCAGTATTTT. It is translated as CASSLGISGGATDTQYF.

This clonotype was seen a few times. The CDR3 sequence is CASSPGTGDAEQYF. CDR3 nucleotide sequence: TGTGCCAGCAGTCCCGGGACAGGGGATGCCGAGCAGTACTTC. The chain is built from TRBV6-1 and TRBJ2-7, with 10 bases aligning to TRBD1. The V and J ends lost 5 bases and 6 bases, in that order; junction bases with no gene match: 7. CDR1 and CDR2 (germline): MNHNS, SASEGT. The length of the CDR3 is 14 residues.

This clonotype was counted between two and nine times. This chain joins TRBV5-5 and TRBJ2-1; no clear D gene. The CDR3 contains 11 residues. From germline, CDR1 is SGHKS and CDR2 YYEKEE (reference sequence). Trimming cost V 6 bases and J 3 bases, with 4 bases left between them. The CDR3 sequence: CASTNYNEQFF. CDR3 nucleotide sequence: TGTGCCAGCACCAACTACAATGAGCAGTTCTTC. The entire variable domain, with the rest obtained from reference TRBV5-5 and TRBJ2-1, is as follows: DAGVTQSPTHLIKTRGQQVTLRCSPISGHKSVSWYQQVLGQGPQFIFQYYEKEERGRGNFPDRFSARQFPNYSSELNVNALLLGDSALYLCASTNYNEQFFGPGTRLTVL.

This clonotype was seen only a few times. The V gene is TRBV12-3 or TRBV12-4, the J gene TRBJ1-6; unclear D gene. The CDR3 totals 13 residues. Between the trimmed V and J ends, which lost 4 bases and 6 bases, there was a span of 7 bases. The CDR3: CASSSGLNSPLHF. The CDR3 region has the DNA TGTGCCAGCAGTTCCGGGCTTAATTCACCCCTCCACTTT.

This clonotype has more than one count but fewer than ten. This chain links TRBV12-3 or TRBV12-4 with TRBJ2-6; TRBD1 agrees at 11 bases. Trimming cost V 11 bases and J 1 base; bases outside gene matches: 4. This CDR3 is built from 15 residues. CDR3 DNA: TGTGCCGAAGGACAGGGGGCGTCTGGGGCCAACGTCCTGACTTTC. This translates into CAEGQGASGANVLTF.

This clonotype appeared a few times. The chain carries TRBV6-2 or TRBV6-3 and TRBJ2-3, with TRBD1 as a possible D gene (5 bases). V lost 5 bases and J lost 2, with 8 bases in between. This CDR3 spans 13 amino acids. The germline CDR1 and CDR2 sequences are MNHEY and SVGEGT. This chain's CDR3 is CASSDSFTDTQYF. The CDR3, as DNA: TGTGCCAGCAGTGACAGTTTCACAGATACGCAGTATTTT.

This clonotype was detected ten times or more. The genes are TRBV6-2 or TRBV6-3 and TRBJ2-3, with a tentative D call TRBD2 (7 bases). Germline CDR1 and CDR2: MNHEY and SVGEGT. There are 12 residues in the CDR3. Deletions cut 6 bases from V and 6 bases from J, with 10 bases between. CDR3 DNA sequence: TGTGCCAGCAGCGGGGGGCTGGATACGCAGTATTTT. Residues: CASSGGLDTQYF.

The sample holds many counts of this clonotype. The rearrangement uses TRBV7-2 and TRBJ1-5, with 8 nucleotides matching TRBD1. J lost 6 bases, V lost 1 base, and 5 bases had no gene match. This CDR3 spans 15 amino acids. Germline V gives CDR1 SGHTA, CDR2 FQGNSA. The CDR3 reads CASSLDAGGSQPQHF. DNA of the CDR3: TGTGCCAGCAGCTTAGATGCAGGGGGCTCTCAGCCCCAGCATTTT.

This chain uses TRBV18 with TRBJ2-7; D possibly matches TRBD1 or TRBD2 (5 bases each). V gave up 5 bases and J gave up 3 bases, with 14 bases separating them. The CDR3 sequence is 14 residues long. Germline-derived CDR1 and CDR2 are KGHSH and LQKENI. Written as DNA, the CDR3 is TGTGCCAGCTCAGCACGGGACGGGAACTACGAGCAGTACTTC. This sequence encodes CASSARDGNYEQYF.

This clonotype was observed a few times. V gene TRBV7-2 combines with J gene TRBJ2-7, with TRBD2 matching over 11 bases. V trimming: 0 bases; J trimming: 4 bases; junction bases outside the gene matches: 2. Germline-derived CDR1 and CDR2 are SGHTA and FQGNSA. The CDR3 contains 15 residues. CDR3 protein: CASSLAGTSGYEQYF. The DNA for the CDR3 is TGTGCCAGCAGCTTAGCCGGGACTAGCGGATACGAGCAGTACTTC.

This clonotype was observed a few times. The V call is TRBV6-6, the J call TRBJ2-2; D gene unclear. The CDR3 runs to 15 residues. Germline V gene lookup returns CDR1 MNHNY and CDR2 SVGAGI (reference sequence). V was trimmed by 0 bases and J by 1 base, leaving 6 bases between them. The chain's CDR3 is CASSYSNWNTGELFF. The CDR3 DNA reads TGTGCCAGCAGTTACTCGAACTGGAACACCGGGGAGCTGTTTTTT.

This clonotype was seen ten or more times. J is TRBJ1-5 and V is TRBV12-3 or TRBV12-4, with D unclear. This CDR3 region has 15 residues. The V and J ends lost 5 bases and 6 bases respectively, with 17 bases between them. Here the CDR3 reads CASSAPRGVGQPQHF. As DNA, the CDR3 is TGTGCCAGCAGTGCCCCTCGCGGGGTTGGTCAGCCCCAGCATTTT.

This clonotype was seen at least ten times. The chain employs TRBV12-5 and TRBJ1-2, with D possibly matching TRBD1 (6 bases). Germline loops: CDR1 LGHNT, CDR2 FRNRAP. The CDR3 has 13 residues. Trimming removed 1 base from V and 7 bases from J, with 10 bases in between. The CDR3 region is CASGLAGAAGYTF. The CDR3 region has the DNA TGTGCTAGTGGTTTGGCAGGGGCTGCTGGCTACACCTTC.

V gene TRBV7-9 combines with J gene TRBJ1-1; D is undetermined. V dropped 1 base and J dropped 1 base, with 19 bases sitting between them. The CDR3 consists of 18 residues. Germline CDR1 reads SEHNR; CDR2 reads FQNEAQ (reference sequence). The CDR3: CASSLVAPSRQRNTEAFF. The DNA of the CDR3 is TGTGCCAGCAGCTTAGTGGCACCCTCACGCCAGAGGAACACTGAAGCTTTCTTT.

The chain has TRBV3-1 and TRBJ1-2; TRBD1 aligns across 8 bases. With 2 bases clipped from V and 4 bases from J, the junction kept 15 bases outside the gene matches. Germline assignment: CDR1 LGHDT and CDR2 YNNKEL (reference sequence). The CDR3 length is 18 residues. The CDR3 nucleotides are TGTGCCAGCAGCCAACTACCGGGACAGGTCTCTGGAATCTATGGCTACACCTTC. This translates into CASSQLPGQVSGIYGYTF.

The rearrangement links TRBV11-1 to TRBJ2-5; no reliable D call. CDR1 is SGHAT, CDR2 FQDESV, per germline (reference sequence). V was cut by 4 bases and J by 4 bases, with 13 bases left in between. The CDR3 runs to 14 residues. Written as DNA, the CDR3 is TGTGCCAGCAGCTCCCCGAGCATCGGAGAGACCCAGTACTTC. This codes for CASSSPSIGETQYF.